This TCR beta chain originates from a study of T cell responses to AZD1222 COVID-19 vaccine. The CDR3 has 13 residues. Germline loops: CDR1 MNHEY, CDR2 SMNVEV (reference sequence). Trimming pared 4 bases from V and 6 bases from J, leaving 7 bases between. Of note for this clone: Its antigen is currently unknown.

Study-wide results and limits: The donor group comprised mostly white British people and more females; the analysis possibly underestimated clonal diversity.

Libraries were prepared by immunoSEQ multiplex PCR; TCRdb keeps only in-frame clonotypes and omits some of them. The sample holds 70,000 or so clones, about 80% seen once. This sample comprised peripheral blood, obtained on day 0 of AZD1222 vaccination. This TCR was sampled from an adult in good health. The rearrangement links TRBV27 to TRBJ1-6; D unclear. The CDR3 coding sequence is TGTGCCAGCAGTTGGTTTTTTAATTCACCCCTCCACTTT. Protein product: CASSWFFNSPLHF.